The T cell receptor beta chain described here comes from a study of T cell changes during pregnancy in multiple sclerosis. The V gene lost 0 bases and the J gene lost 4 bases, with 8 bases spanning the gap. In germline, CDR1 is SGHTA, CDR2 FQGNSA. This CDR3 contains 14 residues. The repertoire was sequenced with immunoSEQ multiplex PCR; TCRdb's copy has only in-frame clones and lacks some. The sample lists about 26,000 clones, 89% occurring once. The sequence derives from a female donor with multiple sclerosis, enrolled in a pregnancy study. The chain couples TRBV7-2 to TRBJ2-3; D gene uncertain. Source: CD8+ T cells from peripheral blood mononuclear cells, taken in the second trimester of pregnancy. The CDR3 DNA is TGTGCCAGCAGCTTAGCGCGTTACGCAGATACGCAGTATTTT. Encoded protein: CASSLARYADTQYF.